Listed below are T cell receptor beta chains from one sample, sequenced in a study of blood T cells in healthy people across ages. TCRdb reprocessed the 5' RACE reads with MiXCR, giving one entry per CDR3 protein. The table shows approximately 850,000 distinct CDR3 sequences, with roughly 44% occurring only once. The sequenced sample was blood. These receptors were taken from a man aged 55-75 years in good health. Each CDR3 is given with its conserved first and last residue. D genes are given only for firm matches. Clone size is stated in some rows and not others, as once, few, many or a class when expanded.

cdr3_length	clone_size	d_call	v_call	j_call	cdr3_nt	cdr3_aa
15	few	-	TRBV2	TRBJ2-1	TGTGCCAGCAGGGGAGGCAGGGAAATCTACAATGAGCAGTTCTTC	CASRGGREIYNEQFF
15	many	-	TRBV5-1	TRBJ2-7	TGCGCCAGCAGCTTGGAGGGCAGGGACCCCTACGAGCAGTACTTC	CASSLEGRDPYEQYF
12	few	TRBD1	TRBV27	TRBJ2-7	TGTGCCAGCCGGACAGGGGGCGACGAGCAGTACTTC	CASRTGGDEQYF
15	many	TRBD1	TRBV7-2	TRBJ2-5	TGTGCCAGCAGCTCCCATGGACAGGGGAGGGTGACCCAGTACTTC	CASSSHGQGRVTQYF
16	few	-	TRBV25-1	TRBJ2-1	TGTGCCAGCAGTGATAGAAGGGCAGGGAAGTACGATGAGCAGTTCTTC	CASSDRRAGKYDEQFF
12	-	-	TRBV12-5	TRBJ2-1	TGTGCTAGTGGTTTGAGTCGCGGCGAGCAGTTCTTC	CASGLSRGEQFF
16	-	-	TRBV5-6	TRBJ2-3	TGTGCCAACAGCTCCCGTGTGGGGGAATACACAGATACGCAGTATTTT	CANSSRVGEYTDTQYF
15	-	-	TRBV9	TRBJ2-7	TGTGCCAGCAGCGCCCGCTGGTCAGGGACCGACGAGCAGTACTTC	CASSARWSGTDEQYF
13	-	-	TRBV7-2	TRBJ2-7	TGTGCCAGCAGCACTAGCCCCTCCCACGAGCAGTACTTC	CASSTSPSHEQYF
14	-	TRBD1	TRBV6-2/TRBV6-3	TRBJ2-3	TGTGCCAGCAGTATCAGGGGGCCTTGGCTAGCGCAGTATTTT	CASSIRGPWLAQYF
13	-	-	TRBV6-1	TRBJ2-1	TGTGCCAGCAGCGGTGGGGGTAAAGAGACCCAGTTCTTC	CASSGGGKETQFF
16	few	-	TRBV6-5	TRBJ1-2	TGTGCCAGCACTAGAGGCGTGGGGATCTCGGACTATGGCTACACCTTC	CASTRGVGISDYGYTF
14	-	-	TRBV27	TRBJ2-2	TGTGCCAGCAGTTTTGGGGCCCTGGCCGGGGAGCTGTTTTTT	CASSFGALAGELFF
12	-	-	TRBV25-1	TRBJ1-2	TGTGCCAGCAGTGCCACGGCCCGGGGCTACACCTTC	CASSATARGYTF
11	-	-	TRBV3-1	TRBJ1-2	TGTGCCAGCAGCCTGGGGGGAGACTACACCTTC	CASSLGGDYTF
12	many	-	TRBV20-1	TRBJ2-7	TGCAGTGCGCCGACAGAATCCTACGAGCAGTACTTC	CSAPTESYEQYF
15	few	-	TRBV6-1	TRBJ2-7	TGTGCCAGCCGGACCGAGGTCCTCTCCTACAATGAGCAGTACTTC	CASRTEVLSYNEQYF
13	once	-	TRBV12-3/TRBV12-4	TRBJ2-5	TGTGCCAGCAGTTTGGGCGCTACAGAGGCCCAGTACTTC	CASSLGATEAQYF
13	-	-	TRBV7-2	TRBJ2-1	TGTGCCAGCAGCGTAGTTTTAGGAAATGAGCAGTTCTTC	CASSVVLGNEQFF
15	-	TRBD2	TRBV20-1	TRBJ2-1	TGCAGTGCACCCGAACCGGGACTAGTTTTCCATGAGCAGTTCTTC	CSAPEPGLVFHEQFF
13	few	TRBD1	TRBV29-1	TRBJ2-1	TGCAGCGTTAACAGGGGAACCTACAATGAGCAGTTCTTC	CSVNRGTYNEQFF
13	-	-	TRBV12-3/TRBV12-4	TRBJ1-2	TGTGCCAGCAGTCGGACAGACTCCAATGGCTACACCTTC	CASSRTDSNGYTF
15	once	TRBD2	TRBV10-1	TRBJ2-1	TGCGCCAGCGGTAGGAGCGGGGGGCTGCGGGGTAAGCAGTTCTTC	CASGRSGGLRGKQFF
12	few	TRBD1	TRBV20-1	TRBJ2-7	TGCAGTGCTGACAGGGGCCACTACGAGCAGTACTTC	CSADRGHYEQYF
15	few	TRBD1	TRBV11-2	TRBJ2-5	TGTGCCAGCAGCGAAACACCAGGGGGCTCAGAGACCCAGTACTTC	CASSETPGGSETQYF
15	many	-	TRBV10-3	TRBJ2-7	TGTGCCATCAGTGATGGGACATTCGGGGCCTACGAGCAGTACTTC	CAISDGTFGAYEQYF
15	once	-	TRBV30	TRBJ1-2	TGTGCCTGGAGTTCTTACTTAACAGGGAGCTATGGCTACACCTTC	CAWSSYLTGSYGYTF
15	few	-	TRBV9	TRBJ2-7	TGTGCCAGCAGCGGCACGGGGAACCTTAGGGCCGAGCAGTACTTC	CASSGTGNLRAEQYF
14	many	-	TRBV7-2	TRBJ1-2	TGTGCCAGCAGCTTAGGGGGGTCTAACTATGGCTACACCTTC	CASSLGGSNYGYTF
15	-	-	TRBV3-1	TRBJ1-2	TGTGCCAGCAGCCAAGATGGGGAACCGATCTATGGCTACACCTTC	CASSQDGEPIYGYTF
14	-	-	TRBV7-2	TRBJ2-7	TGTGCCAGCAGAGAATCCCCCAAGGGTTACGAGCAGTACTTC	CASRESPKGYEQYF
13	-	-	TRBV5-1	TRBJ2-5	TGCGCCAGCAGCCCGGCTGCGGCAGAGACCCAGTACTTC	CASSPAAAETQYF
13	-	-	TRBV4-3	TRBJ2-1	TGCGCCAGCAGTGCACGGACCTACAATGAGCAGTTCTTC	CASSARTYNEQFF
12	-	-	TRBV28	TRBJ1-2	TGTGCCAGCAGTACCGGGCCTGAAGGCTACACCTTC	CASSTGPEGYTF
13	-	-	TRBV7-3	TRBJ1-6	TGTGCCAGCAGCTCGAACTCAGGTTCACCCCTCCACTTT	CASSSNSGSPLHF
14	-	-	TRBV20-1	TRBJ1-5	TGCAGTGCCCGGGACATCAGGGGCAGTCAGCCCCAGCATTTT	CSARDIRGSQPQHF
15	few	TRBD2	TRBV20-1	TRBJ2-5	TGCAGTGCTCTTAGCGGGGGGGGTTGGCAAGAGACCCAGTACTTC	CSALSGGGWQETQYF
15	many	-	TRBV29-1	TRBJ2-7	TGCAGCGTTGAAGATGGGAGGAAAAGCTCCTACGAGCAGTACTTC	CSVEDGRKSSYEQYF
16	-	-	TRBV3-1	TRBJ2-7	TGTGCCAGCAGCCAACGCCCCTCGGACTTTCCCTACGAGCAGTACTTC	CASSQRPSDFPYEQYF
16	-	-	TRBV28	TRBJ1-4	TGTGCCAGCAACCTTGGGGGGGCCTCAGCTGGTGAAAAACTGTTTTTT	CASNLGGASAGEKLFF
14	-	-	TRBV5-1	TRBJ2-5	TGCGCCAGCAGCTTGGGCGATTCGGCAGAGACCCAGTACTTC	CASSLGDSAETQYF
16	-	TRBD1	TRBV18	TRBJ1-3	TGTGCCAGCTCACCAACAGGGGGGAGCTCTGGAAACACCATATATTTT	CASSPTGGSSGNTIYF
15	-	TRBD2	TRBV9	TRBJ2-7	TGTGCCAGCAGCCCAGGGCTAGCGGGGTTGAAATGGCAGTACTTC	CASSPGLAGLKWQYF
16	many	-	TRBV20-1	TRBJ1-6	TGCAGTGCTAGAAAGGAGATTAGCTCCTATAATTCACCCCTCCACTTT	CSARKEISSYNSPLHF
14	-	-	TRBV4-1	TRBJ1-2	TGCGCCAGCAGCCTTTTGTGGGGGAACTATGGCTACACCTTC	CASSLLWGNYGYTF
14	-	-	TRBV25-1	TRBJ1-4	TGTGCCAGCAGTAAACAGGGAAAAAATGAAAAACTGTTTTTT	CASSKQGKNEKLFF
12	many	-	TRBV7-2	TRBJ2-1	TGTGCCAGCAGCCCAGTATACAATGAGCAGTTCTTC	CASSPVYNEQFF
14	-	-	TRBV27	TRBJ2-7	TGTGCCAGCAGTTATGGGCCCGACTCCGACGAGCAGTACTTC	CASSYGPDSDEQYF
19	few	TRBD1	TRBV9	TRBJ2-6	TGTGCCAGCAGCGTAGATTGGGCAGGGGGTTTCTCTGGGGCCAACGTCCTGACTTTC	CASSVDWAGGFSGANVLTF